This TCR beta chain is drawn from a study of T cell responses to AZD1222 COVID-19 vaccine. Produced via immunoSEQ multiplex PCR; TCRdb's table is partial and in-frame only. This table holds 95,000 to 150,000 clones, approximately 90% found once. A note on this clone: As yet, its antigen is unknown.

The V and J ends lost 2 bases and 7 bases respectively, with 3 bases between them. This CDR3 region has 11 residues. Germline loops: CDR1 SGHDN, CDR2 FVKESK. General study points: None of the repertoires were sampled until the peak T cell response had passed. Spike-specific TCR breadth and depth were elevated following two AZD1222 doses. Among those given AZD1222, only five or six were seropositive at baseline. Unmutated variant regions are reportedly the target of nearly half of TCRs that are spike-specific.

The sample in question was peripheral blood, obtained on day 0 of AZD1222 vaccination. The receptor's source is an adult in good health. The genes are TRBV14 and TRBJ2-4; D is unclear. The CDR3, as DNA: TGTGCCAGCAGCCAATATAACATTCAGTACTTC. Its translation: CASSQYNIQYF.